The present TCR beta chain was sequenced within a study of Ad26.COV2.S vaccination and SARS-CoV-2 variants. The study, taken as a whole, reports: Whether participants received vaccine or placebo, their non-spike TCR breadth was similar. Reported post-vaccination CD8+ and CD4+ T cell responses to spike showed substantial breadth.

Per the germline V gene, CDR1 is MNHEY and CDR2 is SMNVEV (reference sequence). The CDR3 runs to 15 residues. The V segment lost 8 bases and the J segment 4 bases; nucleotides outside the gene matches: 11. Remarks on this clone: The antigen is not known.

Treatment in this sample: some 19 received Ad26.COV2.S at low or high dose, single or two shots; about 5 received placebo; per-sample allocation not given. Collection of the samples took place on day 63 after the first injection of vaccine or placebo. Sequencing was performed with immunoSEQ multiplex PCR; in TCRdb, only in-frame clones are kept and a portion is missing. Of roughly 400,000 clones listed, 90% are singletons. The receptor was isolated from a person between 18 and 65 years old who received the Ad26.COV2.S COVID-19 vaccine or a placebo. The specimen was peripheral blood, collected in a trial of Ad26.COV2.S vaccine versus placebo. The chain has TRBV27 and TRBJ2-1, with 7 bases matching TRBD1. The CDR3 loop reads CASGPVDRIYNEQFF. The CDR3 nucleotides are TGTGCCAGCGGCCCCGTGGACAGGATTTACAATGAGCAGTTCTTC.